This TCR beta chain came from a study of blood T cell repertoires in COVID-19. Background on the study: COVID-19 samples from acute and convalescent phases originated in the United States, Italy and Spain. From T cells, B-cell-depleted T cells, or PBMCs came the material, which was cDNA or gDNA.

The V gene's germline CDR1 is MNHEY and CDR2 SMNVEV (reference sequence). V lost 6 bases and J 9 bases, leaving 12 bases between the germline ends. This CDR3 has 12 amino acids. Authors' methods: By means of reference gene primer amplification, nucleated cell counts were estimated. This table comes from immunoSEQ multiplex PCR, and its TCRdb copy is limited to in-frame clones, with some not included. The V and J calls and clone size were taken over from that table, and D and trimming were inferred from the DNA. The sample holds 40,000 to 55,000 clones, 80% to 90% seen once. This clonotype was sampled from a human donor in a cohort sampled during active COVID-19. The sequencing input was peripheral blood. The genes are TRBV27 and TRBJ2-1, with D perhaps matching TRBD2 (5 bases). CDR3 loop: CASSALVGEQFF. As DNA, the CDR3 is TGTGCCAGCAGCGCACTAGTGGGTGAGCAGTTCTTC.